A single sample is the source of the 9 T cell receptor beta chains below, sequenced in a study of cytomegalovirus exposure and HLA in healthy donors. PCR used 60 Vbeta primers and 13 Jbeta primers. Only in-frame clones appear in the TCRdb table, and some are missing; sequencing was by immunoSEQ multiplex PCR. The table shows some 100,000 clones, with roughly 88% occurring only once. The sequenced sample consisted of PBMCs. The receptor source for this set is a young woman in good health and CMV-seronegative.

By share, this clone ranks as medium-sized. V and J are TRBV6-4 and TRBJ2-3; 8 bases match TRBD2. Germline CDR1 and CDR2: MRHNA and SNTAGT. Trimming at V came to 3 bases and at J to 4 bases, leaving 9 bases not matched to a gene. This CDR3 is 16 amino acids long. This chain's CDR3 is CASSELGAGDPDTQYF. The CDR3 region has the DNA TGTGCCAGCAGTGAGCTCGGAGCGGGAGACCCAGATACGCAGTATTTT.

CDR3 sequence: CASSLSGRVGYNEQFF. CDR3 in DNA: TGTGCCAGCAGCCTGTCCGGGAGGGTCGGCTACAATGAGCAGTTCTTC. The V and J genes are TRBV11-2 and TRBJ2-1; 8 bases line up with TRBD2. V dropped 5 bases and J dropped 3; count of bases not matched to a gene: 9. The CDR3 covers 16 residues. Germline V gene sequence: CDR1 SGHAT, CDR2 FQNNGV.

The gene calls are TRBV23-1 and TRBJ2-1; 9 bases line up with TRBD1. TRBV23-1 is an open reading frame whose function is uncertain. The J segment lost 9 bases and the V segment lost 2 bases, leaving 11 bases of the junction unmatched. This CDR3 has 16 residues. CDR3 protein: CASSQRAWTGDIEQFF. The CDR3 DNA sequence: TGCGCCAGCAGTCAAAGGGCTTGGACAGGGGATATTGAGCAGTTCTTC.

V and J are TRBV18 and TRBJ2-3, with a weak D call TRBD1 (5 bases). This CDR3 spans 15 amino acids. Trimming stripped 3 bases from V and 2 bases from J, with 12 bases between. Germline V gene lookup returns CDR1 KGHSH and CDR2 LQKENI. CDR3 sequence: CASSPGDSLTDTQYF. DNA of the CDR3: TGTGCCAGCTCACCGGGTGACAGCCTCACAGATACGCAGTATTTT.

The V call is TRBV7-8, the J call TRBJ1-2; 11 positions match TRBD1. The junction had 5 bases not matched to a gene; V was cut back by 1 base and J by 7 bases. The CDR3 loop spans 15 amino acids. The germline gives CDR1 SGHVS, CDR2 FQNEAQ. The CDR3 nucleotides are TGTGCCAGCAGCTTAGGGACAGGGGGCGCGATTGGCTACACCTTC. This codes for CASSLGTGGAIGYTF.

This chain links TRBV5-6 with TRBJ1-2; TRBD1 aligns across 9 bases. With 5 bases clipped from V and 1 base from J, the junction kept 15 bases outside the gene matches. Germline values: CDR1 SGHDT, CDR2 YYEEEE. This CDR3 is 18 amino acids long. CDR3 DNA: TGTGCCAGCAGACTCTTGGTGGGACAGGGAAGGCTTAACTATGGCTACACCTTC. This encodes CASRLLVGQGRLNYGYTF.

The chain employs TRBV11-2 and TRBJ2-1; 9 bases align to TRBD2. Germline trimming cut 4 bases from V and 8 bases from J; bases unmatched to any gene: 9. The CDR3 has 15 amino acids. Germline-derived CDR1 and CDR2 are SGHAT and FQNNGV. In DNA, the CDR3 is TGTGCCAGCAGCTCATTAGCGGGGGAAGGGGATGAGCAGTTCTTC. As protein: CASSSLAGEGDEQFF.

This chain joins TRBV30 and TRBJ2-2; D is unclear. CDR1 and CDR2 from the germline V gene are GTSNPN and SVGIG (reference sequence). V lost 5 bases and J lost 1, with 11 bases in between. The CDR3 contains 14 residues. This CDR3 is CAWQRTLNTGELFF. The CDR3 DNA reads TGTGCCTGGCAGCGAACACTGAACACCGGGGAGCTGTTTTTT.

V is TRBV29-1 and J is TRBJ2-1; TRBD1 agrees at 9 bases. The CDR3 totals 12 residues. Trimming removed 7 bases from V and 6 bases from J; junction bases left unmatched: 4. The germline CDR1 and CDR2 sequences are SQVTM and ANQGSEA. The CDR3 region is CSATDRGNEQFF. The CDR3 DNA is TGCAGCGCCACGGACAGGGGCAATGAGCAGTTCTTC.